Below, 23 T cell receptor beta chains from the same sample are listed, as sequenced in a study of human T cells and chemical hapten exposure. Time point described: patch test 1, 2 weeks after DPC sensitization. The treatment was: therapeutic diphenylcyclopropenone sensitization with weekly scalp DPC. TCRdb reprocessed the RACE reads with MiXCR, giving one entry per CDR3 protein. The sample records some 83,000 distinct CDR3 sequences, approximately 12% being singletons. This specimen consisted of whole blood, obtained in connection with sensitization to the hapten diphenylcyclopropenone (DPC). These receptors were obtained from a woman aged 45-65 years with alopecia areata. Some clones in this sample may be carry-over from other donors' samples.

This clonotype has at least ten counts. The genes are TRBV27 and TRBJ2-7; D is possibly TRBD2 (6 bases). From germline, CDR1 is MNHEY and CDR2 SMNVEV (reference sequence). Trimming removed 5 bases from V and 5 bases from J, with 13 bases in between. The CDR3 covers 13 residues. CDR3 nucleotides: TGTGCCAGCAGTGCCGGACTAACCCACGAGCAGTACTTC. Encoded protein: CASSAGLTHEQYF.

This clonotype was detected only a few times. CDR3 DNA: TGTGCCAGTCGGGGAGGGATAGCCAAAAACATTCAGTACTTC. Its translation: CASRGGIAKNIQYF. J is TRBJ2-4 and V is TRBV19, with 7 bases that match TRBD2. CDR3 length equals 14 residues. Germline V gene sequence: CDR1 LNHDA, CDR2 SQIVND (reference sequence). After removal of 8 bases from V and 0 bases from J, the junction contained 4 bases not matched to a gene.

This chain uses TRBV2 with TRBJ1-5; D not certain. The CDR3 has 13 amino acids. Germline V gene data show CDR1 as SNHLY and CDR2 as FYNNEI. V lost 5 bases and J 1 base, leaving 6 bases between the germline ends. CDR3 nucleotides: TGTGCCAGCAGTAGGCTGAGCAATCAGCCCCAGCATTTT. Its protein is CASSRLSNQPQHF.

This rearrangement joins TRBV19 to TRBJ1-5; 9 nucleotides line up with TRBD1. V lost 6 bases and J lost 6; bases outside the gene matches: 6. This CDR3 comprises 14 residues. Germline lookup yields CDR1 LNHDA and CDR2 SQIVND (reference sequence). This CDR3 reads CASRPGQGTQPQHF. CDR3 coding DNA: TGTGCCAGTAGGCCGGGACAGGGAACTCAGCCCCAGCATTTT. Filled out from reference TRBV19 and TRBJ1-5, the complete variable domain reads DGGITQSPKYLFRKEGQNVTLSCEQNLNHDAMYWYRQDPGQGLRLIYYSQIVNDFQKGDIAEGYSVSREKKESFPLTVTSAQKNPTAFYLCASRPGQGTQPQHFGDGTRLSIL.

This clonotype has at least ten counts. The genes are TRBV28 and TRBJ2-3; 13 bases fit TRBD2. The J segment lost 3 bases and the V segment lost 6 bases, leaving 12 bases of the junction unmatched. Germline V lookup: CDR1 MDHEN, CDR2 SYDVKM. The CDR3 runs 18 residues. The CDR3 sequence: CASSHGRLAGGFTDTQYF. The CDR3 DNA sequence: TGTGCCAGCAGCCACGGGCGACTAGCGGGAGGTTTTACAGATACGCAGTATTTT.

This clonotype has at least ten counts. The chain carries TRBV20-1 and TRBJ2-3; D unresolved. The CDR3 is made up of 11 amino acids. The germline V gene has CDR1 DFQATT and CDR2 SNEGSKA (reference sequence). V lost 1 base and J 5 bases, leaving 4 bases between the germline ends. The CDR3, as DNA: TGCAGTGCTAGAGCGGGAGATACGCAGTATTTT. This gives the protein CSARAGDTQYF.

This clonotype was found many times. V is TRBV3-1 and J is TRBJ2-3, with 7 nucleotides matching TRBD1. The CDR3 consists of 13 residues. The V and J ends lost 5 bases and 7 bases, in that order; junction bases with no gene match: 6. CDR1 LGHDT and CDR2 YNNKEL come from the germline V gene (reference sequence). CDR3: CASSAGDRYTQYF. The DNA for the CDR3 is TGTGCCAGCAGCGCAGGGGACAGATATACGCAGTATTTT.

The rearrangement links TRBV9 to TRBJ2-5; 9 bases are shared with TRBD2. Losses at the gene ends were 0 bases for V and 4 bases for J; bases not matched to a gene: 4. This CDR3 comprises 15 residues. Germline CDR1 is SGDLS and CDR2 is YYNGEE. CDR3 bases: TGTGCCAGCAGCGTAGGGGCTAGCGGGGCAGAGACCCAGTACTTC. It codes for CASSVGASGAETQYF.

This clonotype was seen many times. The J gene is TRBJ1-1, the V gene TRBV18; 8 nucleotides match TRBD1. Germline CDR1 and CDR2: KGHSH and LQKENI. The CDR3 length is 18 residues. Trimming cost V 4 bases and J 2 bases; bases outside gene matches: 15. The CDR3 region is CASSLSLTGASQNTEAFF. The DNA for the CDR3 is TGTGCCAGCTCACTGAGTTTGACAGGGGCGTCCCAAAACACTGAAGCTTTCTTT.

This clonotype came up many times. The chain links TRBV25-1 to TRBJ2-7; no firm D call. Germline-derived CDR1 and CDR2 are MGHDK and SYGVNS. Trimming cost V 4 bases and J 3 bases, with 13 bases left between them. This CDR3 region has 14 residues. The CDR3: CASSAGSPYYEQYF. The DNA of the CDR3 is TGTGCCAGCAGTGCCGGTTCCCCTTACTACGAGCAGTACTTC.

The chain has TRBV12-3 or TRBV12-4 and TRBJ2-1, with TRBD2 matching over 10 bases. The CDR3 is made up of 15 amino acids. The ends lost 7 bases at V and 7 bases at J; junction bases unmatched: 10. CDR3 coding DNA: TGTGCCAGCACACGAAGGGGAGCGGGAGGGAATGAGCAGTTCTTC. This encodes CASTRRGAGGNEQFF.

This clonotype was found many times. The chain combines TRBV29-1 with TRBJ1-1; no reliable D call. Trimming took 3 bases from V and 3 from J, leaving 5 bases between them. This CDR3 has 11 residues. Germline CDR1 reads SQVTM; CDR2 reads ANQGSEA. The CDR3: CSVDSYTEAFF. For the CDR3, the DNA is TGCAGCGTTGACAGTTACACTGAAGCTTTCTTT.

At least ten counts were recorded for this clonotype. The chain recombines TRBV7-2 with TRBJ1-2, with D possibly matching TRBD1 (5 bases). Trimming took 4 bases from V and 6 from J, leaving 12 bases between them. Germline-derived CDR1 and CDR2 are SGHTA and FQGNSA. CDR3 size: 13 residues. The CDR3 loop is CASSSAGLDGYTF. The CDR3 bases are TGTGCCAGCAGCTCGGCGGGACTTGATGGCTACACCTTC.

The V gene is TRBV7-9, the J gene TRBJ1-5, with D unresolved. Germline loops: CDR1 SEHNR, CDR2 FQNEAQ (reference sequence). The CDR3 loop spans 14 amino acids. The V gene lost 5 bases and the J gene lost 3 bases, with 11 bases spanning the gap. As DNA, the CDR3 is TGTGCCAGCAGCCTTGCGGCTAACAATCAGCCCCAGCATTTT. Protein sequence: CASSLAANNQPQHF.

The CDR3 loop reads CASSLTADSNQPQHF. CDR3 nucleotides: TGTGCCAGCAGCTTGACAGCCGATAGCAATCAGCCCCAGCATTTT. The V call is TRBV6-4, the J call TRBJ1-5; perhaps TRBD1 as D (5 bases). The CDR3 extends over 15 amino acids. V was shortened by 6 bases and J by 0 bases, with 12 bases between the two germline ends. Germline CDR1 MRHNA, CDR2 SNTAGT.

The sample holds many counts of this clonotype. The chain carries TRBV6-2 or TRBV6-3 and TRBJ1-4; 9 bases are a match to TRBD1. The CDR3 has 15 residues. Per the germline V gene, CDR1 is MNHEY and CDR2 is SVGEGT. Trimming took 6 bases from V and 8 from J; bases not matched to a gene: 10. This CDR3 reads CASRRPGQGNEKLFF. The CDR3 region has the DNA TGTGCCAGCAGACGCCCGGGACAGGGTAACGAAAAACTGTTTTTT.

This clonotype occurred a few times. The chain recombines TRBV28 with TRBJ2-1; TRBD2 aligns across 9 bases. The germline CDR1 and CDR2 sequences are MDHEN and SYDVKM. V was pared by 3 bases and J by 5 bases, with 2 bases of the junction left unmatched. This CDR3 is 14 amino acids long. The CDR3 nucleotides are TGTGCCAGCAGTTTTCAGCGGGGGGACAATGAGCAGTTCTTC. As protein: CASSFQRGDNEQFF. Together with reference TRBV28 and TRBJ2-1, the CDR3 gives the full variable domain: DVKVTQSSRYLVKRTGEKVFLECVQDMDHENMFWYRQDPGLGLRLIYFSYDVKMKEKGDIPEGYSVSREKKERFSLILESASTNQTSMYLCASSFQRGDNEQFFGPGTRLTVL.

This clonotype came up many times. The chain uses TRBV3-1 and TRBJ2-7; D not resolved. The CDR3 is 15 residues long. Germline V gene data show CDR1 as LGHDT and CDR2 as YNNKEL (reference sequence). V lost 2 bases to trimming and J lost 0 bases, with 11 bases between them. The CDR3 sequence: CASSQKVLSSYEQYF. CDR3 nucleotides: TGTGCCAGCAGCCAAAAGGTTCTGTCCTCCTACGAGCAGTACTTC.

Concerning this clonotype itself: A much larger clone differs from this one at a single base, so this may be a read error. Given the absence of the conserved phenylalanine or tryptophan at the CDR3 end, a read error is likely. The chain couples TRBV7-9 to TRBJ2-7, with a weak D call TRBD1 (5 bases). The CDR3 is made up of 14 amino acids. Germline lookup yields CDR1 SEHNR and CDR2 FQNEAQ (reference sequence). Trimming took 5 bases from V and 6 from J, leaving 17 bases between them. As DNA, the CDR3 is TGTGCCAGCAGCCAAGGTCGCAGACAGATCGAGCAGTACTCC. Its protein product is CASSQGRRQIEQYS.

This clonotype was observed at least ten times. In DNA form, the CDR3 reads TGTGCCAGCAGTTTCGACGGCAGAGAGACCCAGTACTTC. Translated, it gives CASSFDGRETQYF. The V and J genes are TRBV28 and TRBJ2-5; D is unclear. The CDR3 runs 13 residues. V was shortened by 3 bases and J by 4 bases, with 9 bases between the two germline ends. CDR1 is MDHEN and CDR2 is SYDVKM in the germline V gene.

The sample holds many counts of this clonotype. The chain uses TRBV27 and TRBJ2-5, with TRBD2 matching over 7 bases. This CDR3 has 14 residues. V lost 0 bases, J lost 6 bases, and 4 bases stayed unmatched. Germline CDR1 and CDR2: MNHEY and SMNVEV (reference sequence). CDR3 sequence: CASSLSRTSQTQYF. CDR3 DNA sequence: TGTGCCAGCAGTTTATCGAGGACTAGTCAGACCCAGTACTTC.

V usage is TRBV2 and J usage is TRBJ1-1; 9 nucleotides align to TRBD1. Germline V CDR1 and CDR2: SNHLY, FYNNEI. After removal of 6 bases from V and 4 bases from J, the junction contained 6 bases not matched to a gene. The CDR3 is 14 amino acids. CDR3 in DNA: TGTGCCAGCAGAGGACAGGGGAGGAGCACTGAAGCTTTCTTT. This codes for CASRGQGRSTEAFF.

This clonotype was observed at least ten times. The V call is TRBV5-1, the J call TRBJ2-1; D is undetermined. Germline assignment: CDR1 SGHRS and CDR2 YFSETQ. V was cut by 0 bases and J by 6 bases, with 1 base left in between. CDR3 length equals 11 residues. CDR3 in DNA: TGCGCCAGCAGCTTGGGCAATGAGCAGTTCTTC. Protein: CASSLGNEQFF.